Below, 18 T cell receptor beta chains from the same sample are listed, as sequenced in a study of T cells after yellow fever vaccination. TCRdb used MiXCR to reprocess the 5' RACE reads, holding one entry per CDR3 protein. The table lists about 120,000 distinct CDR3 sequences, roughly 8.4% of them singletons. Sample: CD8+ T cells sorted from PBMCs, taken 45 days after the yellow fever booster vaccination. Source of these receptors: a man aged 25 to 45 who received the YFV17D yellow fever vaccine.

The chain joins TRBV4-3 to TRBJ2-3; TRBD2 is a possible D gene (7 bases). CDR1 LGHNA and CDR2 YSLEER come from the germline V gene. V was cut by 0 bases and J by 2 bases, with 9 bases left in between. The CDR3 is made up of 15 amino acids. The DNA for the CDR3 is TGCGCCAGCAGCCAAGATCGGGGGGCCACAGATACGCAGTATTTT. This encodes CASSQDRGATDTQYF.

This clonotype was counted ten times or more. The rearrangement links TRBV5-6 to TRBJ2-7; 7 positions agree with TRBD1. V was clipped by 4 bases and J by 4 bases; unmatched bases: 8. The CDR3 totals 14 residues. Germline CDR1 and CDR2: SGHDT and YYEEEE. In nucleotides, the CDR3 is TGTGCCAGCAGCGTCGCCGGGACAGCATACGAGCAGTACTTC. Translation gives CASSVAGTAYEQYF.

This clonotype was detected ten times or more. V and J are TRBV20-1 and TRBJ2-1, with D unclear. V was trimmed by 3 bases and J by 1 base, leaving 7 bases between them. The CDR3 runs 13 residues. In germline, CDR1 is DFQATT, CDR2 SNEGSKA (reference sequence). CDR3 DNA: TGCAGTGCTAGGCACGAATCCTACAATGAGCAGTTCTTC. Translated, it gives CSARHESYNEQFF.

The gene calls are TRBV9 and TRBJ2-7; weak D call: TRBD2 (6 bases). CDR1 is SGDLS and CDR2 is YYNGEE in the germline V gene. There are 15 residues in the CDR3. V was trimmed by 4 bases and J by 2 bases, leaving 16 bases between them. The CDR3 DNA is TGTGCCAGCAGCCCTAGTGCGGGACCGACCTACGAGCAGTACTTC. This codes for CASSPSAGPTYEQYF.

This clonotype occurred a few times. In DNA form, the CDR3 reads TGTGCCAGCAGTTATTTTAGGAGCGGGATAGACAATGAGCAGTTCTTC. Protein sequence: CASSYFRSGIDNEQFF. This chain connects TRBV6-2 or TRBV6-3 to TRBJ2-1; TRBD2 aligns across 7 bases. V dropped 3 bases and J dropped 5; count of bases not matched to a gene: 10. Germline V gene lookup returns CDR1 MNHEY and CDR2 SVGEGT. The CDR3 runs to 16 residues.

The table lists this clonotype with many counts. The chain joins TRBV27 to TRBJ1-1, with D possibly TRBD1 on 5 matching bases. Trimming took off 2 bases at V and 5 bases at J, with 9 bases between the two ends. This CDR3 has 13 amino acids. CDR1 and CDR2 from the germline V gene are MNHEY and SMNVEV (reference sequence). This CDR3 reads CASSLDSWTEAFF. CDR3 sequence (DNA): TGTGCCAGCAGTTTAGACAGTTGGACTGAAGCTTTCTTT.

This clonotype occurred many times. The chain combines TRBV10-3 with TRBJ2-3; possibly TRBD2 for D (6 bases). V was clipped by 2 bases and J by 2 bases, with 14 bases between them. This CDR3 spans 16 amino acids. Germline-derived CDR1 and CDR2 are ENHRY and SYGVKD. This chain's CDR3 is CAISEGGSGITDTQYF. CDR3 DNA sequence: TGTGCCATCAGTGAGGGAGGGAGCGGAATCACAGATACGCAGTATTTT.

This clonotype was counted at least ten times. The V gene is TRBV20-1, the J gene TRBJ2-1; D unresolved. CDR1 DFQATT and CDR2 SNEGSKA come from the germline V gene (reference sequence). Between the trimmed V and J ends, which lost 0 bases and 5 bases, there was a span of 8 bases. The CDR3 runs 13 residues. The CDR3 nucleotides are TGCAGTGCTAGAGATCTCGGAAACAATGAGCAGTTCTTC. This translates into CSARDLGNNEQFF.

This clonotype is termed medium-sized. This chain uses TRBV2 with TRBJ2-2; D gene ambiguous. The V and J ends lost 6 bases and 3 bases respectively, with 8 bases between them. CDR1 is SNHLY, CDR2 FYNNEI, per germline. This CDR3 is 13 amino acids long. CDR3 DNA sequence: TGTGCCAGCAGCCCTACTTACACCGGGGAGCTGTTTTTT. This codes for CASSPTYTGELFF.

This clonotype was picked up a small number of times. The chain carries TRBV20-1 and TRBJ1-4; the D gene is possibly TRBD1 (5 bases). V was trimmed by 2 bases and J by 7 bases, leaving 17 bases between them. The CDR3 consists of 15 residues. Looked up from germline, CDR1 is DFQATT and CDR2 is SNEGSKA (reference sequence). CDR3 residues: CSARTSRDGAEKLFF. The CDR3, as DNA: TGCAGTGCTAGAACGTCCCGGGACGGGGCTGAAAAACTGTTTTTT.

This clonotype has ten or more counts. V is TRBV5-6 and J is TRBJ2-7, with a weak D call TRBD1 (6 bases). V lost 2 bases to trimming and J lost 4 bases, with 19 bases between them. The germline V gene encodes CDR1 SGHDT and CDR2 YYEEEE. This CDR3 spans 16 amino acids. CDR3 DNA sequence: TGTGCCAGCAGCTTCATTACCGGGACAAGTGGATACGAGCAGTACTTC. Translation gives CASSFITGTSGYEQYF.

At least ten counts were recorded for this clonotype. The J gene is TRBJ2-3, the V gene TRBV29-1; TRBD2 agrees at 7 bases. V shed 6 bases and J 2 bases; nucleotides not matched to a gene: 5. Germline V gene data show CDR1 as SQVTM and CDR2 as ANQGSEA. This CDR3 spans 13 amino acids. CDR3 sequence reads: CSVPGLPTDTQYF. CDR3 in DNA: TGCAGCGTCCCGGGACTACCCACAGATACGCAGTATTTT.

This clonotype was picked up a small number of times. The V gene is TRBV20-1, the J gene TRBJ1-1; D gene uncertain. With 7 bases removed from V and 10 bases from J, the gap between germline ends came to 10 bases. Germline CDR1 reads DFQATT; CDR2 reads SNEGSKA (reference sequence). This CDR3 region has 9 residues. The CDR3, as DNA: TGCAGTGGGACGAGCGGAGCTTTCTTT. It is translated as CSGTSGAFF.

There are many counts of this clonotype. The rearrangement joins TRBV5-6 to TRBJ2-1; TRBD2 agrees at 11 bases. The germline V gene has CDR1 SGHDT and CDR2 YYEEEE. With 5 bases clipped from V and 4 bases from J, the junction kept 11 bases outside the gene matches. This CDR3 has 17 amino acids. The CDR3 region is CASRPTRTSGLYNEQFF. CDR3 coding DNA: TGTGCCAGCAGACCGACCCGGACTAGCGGGTTATACAATGAGCAGTTCTTC.

Many counts were recorded for this clonotype. This chain joins TRBV14 and TRBJ2-1, with no clear D. CDR1 SGHDN and CDR2 FVKESK come from the germline V gene. With 4 bases removed from V and 10 bases from J, the gap between germline ends came to 17 bases. The CDR3 covers 14 residues. Here the CDR3 reads CASSPRAYESEQFF. CDR3 in DNA: TGTGCCAGCAGCCCCCGGGCTTACGAATCGGAGCAGTTCTTC.

In its sample, this clonotype was seen many times. J is TRBJ2-3 and V is TRBV27, with D tentatively TRBD1 (6 bases). There are 18 residues in the CDR3. V lost 0 bases to trimming and J lost 2 bases, with 18 bases between them. The germline V gene has CDR1 MNHEY and CDR2 SMNVEV (reference sequence). CDR3 in DNA: TGTGCCAGCAGTTTATCGCCCGGGACACCTACCCCCACAGATACGCAGTATTTT. Amino acid sequence: CASSLSPGTPTPTDTQYF.

This clonotype showed up many times. V and J are TRBV7-2 and TRBJ2-2; D may match TRBD1 or TRBD2 (5 bases each). The V and J ends lost 1 base and 3 bases respectively, with 9 bases between them. Germline V CDR1 and CDR2: SGHTA, FQGNSA. This CDR3 region has 15 residues. The CDR3 bases are TGTGCCAGCAGCTTAGATGGGGGTTACACCGGGGAGCTGTTTTTT. It codes for CASSLDGGYTGELFF.

This clonotype was detected ten times or more. The genes are TRBV15 and TRBJ2-7; tentatively, D is TRBD2 (6 bases). Looked up from germline, CDR1 is LNHNV and CDR2 is YYDKDF (reference sequence). V was pared by 4 bases and J by 2 bases, with 9 bases between. The CDR3 has 13 amino acids. The CDR3 here is CATSTSVTYEQYF. In nucleotides, the CDR3 is TGTGCCACCAGCACTAGCGTAACCTACGAGCAGTACTTC.